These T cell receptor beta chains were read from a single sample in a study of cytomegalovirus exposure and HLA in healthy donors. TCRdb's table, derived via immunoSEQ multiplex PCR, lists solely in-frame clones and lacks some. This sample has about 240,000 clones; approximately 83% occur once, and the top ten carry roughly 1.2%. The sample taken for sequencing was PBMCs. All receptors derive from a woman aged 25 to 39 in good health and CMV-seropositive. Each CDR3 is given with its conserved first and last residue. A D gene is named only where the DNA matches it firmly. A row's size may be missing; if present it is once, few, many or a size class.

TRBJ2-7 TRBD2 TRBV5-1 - CASSLLTSGPYEQYF TGCGCCAGCAGCTTGTTGACTAGCGGGCCCTACGAGCAGTACTTC
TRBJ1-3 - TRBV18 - CASSPPVEDTIYF TGTGCCAGCTCACCACCGGTGGAGGACACCATATATTTT
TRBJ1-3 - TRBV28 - CASSGSPGSGNTIYF TGTGCCAGCAGTGGATCCCCAGGGTCTGGAAACACCATATATTTT
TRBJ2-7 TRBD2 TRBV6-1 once CASAIGGVGYYEQYF TGTGCCAGCGCCATTGGGGGGGTAGGCTACTACGAGCAGTACTTC
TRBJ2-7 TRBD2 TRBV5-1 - CASSLAGGVEQYF TGCGCCAGCAGCCTAGCGGGAGGGGTCGAGCAGTACTTC
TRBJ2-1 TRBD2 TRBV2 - CASSGLAAYNEQFF TGTGCCAGCAGTGGACTAGCGGCTTACAATGAGCAGTTCTTC
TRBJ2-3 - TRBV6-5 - CASSNRVDTQYF TGTGCCAGCAGTAACCGGGTGGATACGCAGTATTTT
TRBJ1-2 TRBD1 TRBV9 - CASSVDRTGRYGYTF TGTGCCAGCAGCGTAGACCGGACAGGACGCTATGGCTACACCTTC
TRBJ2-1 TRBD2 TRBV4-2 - CASSQVLASSGSGAYNEQFF TGTGCCAGCAGCCAAGTCTTGGCGTCTAGCGGGTCTGGCGCCTACAATGAGCAGTTCTTC
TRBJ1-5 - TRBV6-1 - CASSEARGKRVSNQPQHF TGTGCCAGCAGTGAAGCGCGGGGTAAGCGGGTAAGCAATCAGCCCCAGCATTTT
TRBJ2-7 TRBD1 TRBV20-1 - CSASRQGEEYF TGCAGTGCTAGCCGACAGGGTGAGGAGTACTTC
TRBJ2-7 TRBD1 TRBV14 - CASRWTGRSSYEQYF TGTGCCAGCAGATGGACAGGGAGAAGCTCCTACGAGCAGTACTTC
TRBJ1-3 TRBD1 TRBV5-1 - CASSTRQGAGNTIYF TGCGCCAGCAGCACTCGACAGGGGGCGGGAAACACCATATATTTT
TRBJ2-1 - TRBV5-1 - CASSLEVTAGSSYNEQFF TGCGCCAGCAGCTTGGAGGTCACAGCGGGTAGCTCCTACAATGAGCAGTTCTTC
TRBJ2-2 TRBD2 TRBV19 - CASKPGGSYTGELFF TGTGCCAGCAAACCGGGCGGGAGTTACACCGGGGAGCTGTTTTTT